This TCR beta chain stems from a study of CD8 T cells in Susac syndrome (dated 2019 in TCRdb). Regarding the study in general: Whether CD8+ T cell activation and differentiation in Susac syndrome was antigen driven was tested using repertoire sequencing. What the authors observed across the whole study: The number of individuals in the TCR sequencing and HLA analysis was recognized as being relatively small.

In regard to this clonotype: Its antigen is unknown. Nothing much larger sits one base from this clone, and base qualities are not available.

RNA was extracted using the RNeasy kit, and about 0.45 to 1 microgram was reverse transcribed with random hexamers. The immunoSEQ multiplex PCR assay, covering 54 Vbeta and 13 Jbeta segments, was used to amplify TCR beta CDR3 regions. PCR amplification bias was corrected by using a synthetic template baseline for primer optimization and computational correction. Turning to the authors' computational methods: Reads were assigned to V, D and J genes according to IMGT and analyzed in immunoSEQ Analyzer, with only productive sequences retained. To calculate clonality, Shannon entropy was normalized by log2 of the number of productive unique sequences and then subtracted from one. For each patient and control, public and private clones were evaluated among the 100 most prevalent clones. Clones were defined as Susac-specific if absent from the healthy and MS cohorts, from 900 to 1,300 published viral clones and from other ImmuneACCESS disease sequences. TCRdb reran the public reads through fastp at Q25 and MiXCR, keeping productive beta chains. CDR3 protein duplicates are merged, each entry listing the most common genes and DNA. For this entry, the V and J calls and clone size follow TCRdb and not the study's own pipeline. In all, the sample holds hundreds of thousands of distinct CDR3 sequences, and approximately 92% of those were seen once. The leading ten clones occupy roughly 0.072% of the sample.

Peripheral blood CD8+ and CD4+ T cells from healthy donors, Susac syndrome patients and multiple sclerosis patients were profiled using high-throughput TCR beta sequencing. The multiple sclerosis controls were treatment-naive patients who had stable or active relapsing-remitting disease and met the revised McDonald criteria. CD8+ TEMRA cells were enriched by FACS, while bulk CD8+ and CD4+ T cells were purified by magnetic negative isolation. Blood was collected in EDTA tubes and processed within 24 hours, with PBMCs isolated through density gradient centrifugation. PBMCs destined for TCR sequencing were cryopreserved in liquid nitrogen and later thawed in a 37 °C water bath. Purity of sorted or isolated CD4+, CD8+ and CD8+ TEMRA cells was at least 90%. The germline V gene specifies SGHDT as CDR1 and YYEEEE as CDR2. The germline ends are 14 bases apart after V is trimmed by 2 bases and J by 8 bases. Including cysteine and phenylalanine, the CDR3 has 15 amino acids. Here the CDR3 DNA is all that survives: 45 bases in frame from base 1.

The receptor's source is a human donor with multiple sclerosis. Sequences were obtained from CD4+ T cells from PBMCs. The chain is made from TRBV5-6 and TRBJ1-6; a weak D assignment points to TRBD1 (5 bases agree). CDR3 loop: CASSFGGTEDSPLHF. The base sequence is TGTGCCAGCAGCTTCGGCGGGACTGAGGATTCACCCCTCCACTTT.